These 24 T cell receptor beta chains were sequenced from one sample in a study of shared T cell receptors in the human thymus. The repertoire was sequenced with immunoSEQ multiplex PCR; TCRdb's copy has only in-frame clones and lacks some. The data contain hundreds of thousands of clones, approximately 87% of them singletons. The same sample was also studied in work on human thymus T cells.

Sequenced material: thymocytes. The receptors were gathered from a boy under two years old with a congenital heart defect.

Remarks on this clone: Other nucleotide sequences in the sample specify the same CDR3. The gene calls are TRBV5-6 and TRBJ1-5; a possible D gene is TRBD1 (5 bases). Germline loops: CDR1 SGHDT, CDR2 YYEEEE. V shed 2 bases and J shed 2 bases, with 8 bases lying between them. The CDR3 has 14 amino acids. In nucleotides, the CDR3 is TGTGCCAGCAGCTTAGGAGGGGGCAATCAGCCCCAGCATTTT. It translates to CASSLGGGNQPQHF. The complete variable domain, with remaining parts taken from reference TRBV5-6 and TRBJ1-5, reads DAGVTQSPTHLIKTRGQQVTLRCSPKSGHDTVSWYQQALGQGPQFIFQYYEEEERQRGNFPDRFSGHQFPNYSSELNVNALLLGDSALYLCASSLGGGNQPQHFGDGTRLSIL.

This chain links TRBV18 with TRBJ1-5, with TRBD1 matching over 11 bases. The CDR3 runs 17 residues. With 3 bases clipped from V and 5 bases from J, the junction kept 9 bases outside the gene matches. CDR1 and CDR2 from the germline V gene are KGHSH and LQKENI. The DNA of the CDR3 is TGTGCCAGCTCACCTGAGGGTGCGGGACAGGGGGATCAGCCCCAGCATTTT. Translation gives CASSPEGAGQGDQPQHF.

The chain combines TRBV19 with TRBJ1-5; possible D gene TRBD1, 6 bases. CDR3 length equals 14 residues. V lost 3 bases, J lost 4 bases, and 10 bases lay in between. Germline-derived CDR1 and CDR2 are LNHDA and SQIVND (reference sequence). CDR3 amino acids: CASSIETGNQPQHF. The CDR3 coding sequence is TGTGCCAGTAGTATTGAAACAGGGAATCAGCCCCAGCATTTT. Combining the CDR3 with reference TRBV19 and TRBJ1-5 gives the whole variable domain DGGITQSPKYLFRKEGQNVTLSCEQNLNHDAMYWYRQDPGQGLRLIYYSQIVNDFQKGDIAEGYSVSREKKESFPLTVTSAQKNPTAFYLCASSIETGNQPQHFGDGTRLSIL.

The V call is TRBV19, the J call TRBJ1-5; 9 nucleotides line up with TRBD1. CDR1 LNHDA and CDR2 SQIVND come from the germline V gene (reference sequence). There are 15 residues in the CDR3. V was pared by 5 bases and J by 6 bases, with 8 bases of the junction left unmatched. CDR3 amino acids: CASSLGQGQFQPQHF. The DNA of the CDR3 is TGTGCCAGTAGTTTGGGACAGGGACAGTTTCAGCCCCAGCATTTT.

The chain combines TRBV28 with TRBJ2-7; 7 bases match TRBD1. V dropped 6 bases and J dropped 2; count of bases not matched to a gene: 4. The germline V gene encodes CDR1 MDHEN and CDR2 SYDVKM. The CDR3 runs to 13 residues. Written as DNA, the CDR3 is TGTGCCAGCAGGCCTCAGGGGGCCTACGAGCAGTACTTC. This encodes CASRPQGAYEQYF.

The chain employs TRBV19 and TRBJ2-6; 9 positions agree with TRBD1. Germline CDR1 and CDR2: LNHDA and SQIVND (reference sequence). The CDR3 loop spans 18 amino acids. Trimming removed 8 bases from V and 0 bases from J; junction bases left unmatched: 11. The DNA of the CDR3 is TGTGCCAGTGCCGACCGGGACAGGGCCCTCTCTGGGGCCAACGTCCTGACTTTC. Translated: CASADRDRALSGANVLTF.

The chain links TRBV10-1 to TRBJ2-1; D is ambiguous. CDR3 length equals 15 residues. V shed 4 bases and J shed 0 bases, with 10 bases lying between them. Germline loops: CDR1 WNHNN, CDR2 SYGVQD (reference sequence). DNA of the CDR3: TGCGCCAGCAGTGTAGCCAAGAGCTCCTACAATGAGCAGTTCTTC. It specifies CASSVAKSSYNEQFF.

DNA for the CDR3: TGCGCCAGCAGCCACTGGGGACAGCAGGTATACGAGCAGTACTTC. As protein: CASSHWGQQVYEQYF. The chain recombines TRBV4-1 with TRBJ2-5, with TRBD1 matching 7 bases. The better agreement between TRBJ2-7 and the DNA end casts doubt on the J call. The CDR3 consists of 15 residues. The germline V gene has CDR1 MGHRA and CDR2 YSYEKL.

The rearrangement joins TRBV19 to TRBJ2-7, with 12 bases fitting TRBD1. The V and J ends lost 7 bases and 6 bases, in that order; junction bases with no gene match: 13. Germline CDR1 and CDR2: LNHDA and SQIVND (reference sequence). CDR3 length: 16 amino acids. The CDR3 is CASTPTGTGGRFEQYF. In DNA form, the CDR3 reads TGTGCCAGTACCCCCACCGGGACAGGGGGCCGTTTCGAGCAGTACTTC.

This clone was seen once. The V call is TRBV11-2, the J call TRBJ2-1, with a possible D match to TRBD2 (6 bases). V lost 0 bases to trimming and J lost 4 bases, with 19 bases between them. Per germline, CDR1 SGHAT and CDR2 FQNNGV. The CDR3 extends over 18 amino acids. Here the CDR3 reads CASSLEFVGGGHYNEQFF. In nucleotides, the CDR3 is TGTGCCAGCAGCTTAGAGTTCGTGGGGGGAGGACATTACAATGAGCAGTTCTTC.

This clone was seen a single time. This CDR3 reads CSAGLDLDEQFF. The CDR3 DNA reads as TGCAGCGCCGGACTGGATCTCGATGAGCAGTTCTTC. J is TRBJ2-1 and V is TRBV29-1; possible D gene TRBD2, 5 bases. The V gene lost 7 bases and the J gene lost 8 bases, with 15 bases spanning the gap. The CDR3 runs 12 residues. In germline, CDR1 is SQVTM, CDR2 ANQGSEA.

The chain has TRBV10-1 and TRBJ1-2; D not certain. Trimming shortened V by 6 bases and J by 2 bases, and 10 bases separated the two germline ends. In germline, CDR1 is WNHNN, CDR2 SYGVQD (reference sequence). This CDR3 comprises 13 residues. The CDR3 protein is CASSALKNYGYTF. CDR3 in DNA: TGCGCCAGCAGCGCACTGAAGAACTATGGCTACACCTTC.

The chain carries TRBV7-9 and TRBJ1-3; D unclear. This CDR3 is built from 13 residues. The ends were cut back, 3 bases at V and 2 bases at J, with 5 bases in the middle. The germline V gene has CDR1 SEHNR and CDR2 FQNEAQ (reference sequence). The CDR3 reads CASSFIPGNTIYF. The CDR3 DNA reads TGTGCCAGCAGCTTCATCCCTGGAAACACCATATATTTT.

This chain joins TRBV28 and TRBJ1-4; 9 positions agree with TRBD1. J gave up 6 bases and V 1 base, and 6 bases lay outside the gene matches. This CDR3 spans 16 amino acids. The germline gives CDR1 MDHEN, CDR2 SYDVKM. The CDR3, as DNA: TGTGCCAGCAGTTTATCACCGGGACAGGGCCATGAAAAACTGTTTTTT. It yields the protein CASSLSPGQGHEKLFF.

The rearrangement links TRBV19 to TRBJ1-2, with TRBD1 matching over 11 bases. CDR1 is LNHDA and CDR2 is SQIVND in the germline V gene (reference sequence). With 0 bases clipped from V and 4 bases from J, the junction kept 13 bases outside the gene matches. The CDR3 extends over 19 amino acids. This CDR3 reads CASSIDPSRDRGDSYGYTF. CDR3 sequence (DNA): TGTGCCAGTAGTATAGATCCGAGCCGGGACAGGGGGGATAGCTATGGCTACACCTTC.

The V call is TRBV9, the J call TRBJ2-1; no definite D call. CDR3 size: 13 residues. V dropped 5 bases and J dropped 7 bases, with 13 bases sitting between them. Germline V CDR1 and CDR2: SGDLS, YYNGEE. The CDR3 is CASSVSVENEQFF. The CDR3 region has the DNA TGTGCCAGCAGTGTAAGTGTAGAAAATGAGCAGTTCTTC.

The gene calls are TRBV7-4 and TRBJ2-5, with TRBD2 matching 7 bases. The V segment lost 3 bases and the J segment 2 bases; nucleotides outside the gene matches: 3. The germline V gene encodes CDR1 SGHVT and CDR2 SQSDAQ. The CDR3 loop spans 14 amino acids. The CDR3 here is CASSLRGRQETQYF. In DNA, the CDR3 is TGTGCCAGCAGCTTGCGGGGGAGACAAGAGACCCAGTACTTC. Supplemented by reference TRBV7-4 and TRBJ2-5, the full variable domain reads GAGVSQSPRYKVAKRGRDVALRCDSISGHVTLYWYRQTLGQGSEVLTYSQSDAQRDKSGRPSGRFSAERPERSVSTLKIQRTEQGDSAVYLCASSLRGRQETQYFGPGTRLLVL.

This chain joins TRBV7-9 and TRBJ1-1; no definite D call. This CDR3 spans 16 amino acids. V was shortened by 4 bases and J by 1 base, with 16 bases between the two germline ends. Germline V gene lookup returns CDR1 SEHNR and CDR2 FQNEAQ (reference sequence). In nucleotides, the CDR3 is TGTGCCAGCAGCTGTAGTGGTAAAGGCGGGAACACTGAAGCTTTCTTT. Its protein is CASSCSGKGGNTEAFF.

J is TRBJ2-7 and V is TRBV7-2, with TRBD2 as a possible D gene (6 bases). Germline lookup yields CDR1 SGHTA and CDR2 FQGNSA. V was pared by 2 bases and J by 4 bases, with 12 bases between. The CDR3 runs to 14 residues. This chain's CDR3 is CASSLLGTWYEQYF. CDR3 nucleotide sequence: TGTGCCAGCAGCTTACTGGGGACTTGGTACGAGCAGTACTTC.

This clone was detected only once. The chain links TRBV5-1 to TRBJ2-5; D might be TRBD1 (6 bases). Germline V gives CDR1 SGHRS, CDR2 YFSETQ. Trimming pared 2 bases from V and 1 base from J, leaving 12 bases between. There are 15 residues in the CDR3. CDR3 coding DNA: TGCGCCAGCAGCTTAGCGACAGGACTCCAAGAGACCCAGTACTTC. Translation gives CASSLATGLQETQYF. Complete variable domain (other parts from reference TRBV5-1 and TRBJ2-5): KAGVTQTPRYLIKTRGQQVTLSCSPISGHRSVSWYQQTPGQGLQFLFEYFSETQRNKGNFPGRFSGRQFSNSRSEMNVSTLELGDSALYLCASSLATGLQETQYFGPGTRLLVL.

The chain's CDR3 is CASSSYRVPTYEQYF. The CDR3 nucleotides are TGTGCCAGTAGTTCCTACAGGGTTCCGACCTACGAGCAGTACTTC. The chain has TRBV19 and TRBJ2-7; D possibly corresponds to TRBD1 (6 bases). The CDR3 has 15 amino acids. CDR1 LNHDA and CDR2 SQIVND come from the germline V gene (reference sequence). V shed 5 bases and J shed 2 bases, with 16 bases lying between them.

CDR3 sequence: CASSQDSRFREKLFF. CDR3 bases: TGTGCCAGCAGCCAAGACTCCAGGTTTAGGGAAAAACTGTTTTTT. V gene TRBV14 combines with J gene TRBJ1-4; no definite D call. Trimming pared 0 bases from V and 8 bases from J, leaving 13 bases between. The CDR3 is 15 residues long. Germline-derived CDR1 and CDR2 are SGHDN and FVKESK.

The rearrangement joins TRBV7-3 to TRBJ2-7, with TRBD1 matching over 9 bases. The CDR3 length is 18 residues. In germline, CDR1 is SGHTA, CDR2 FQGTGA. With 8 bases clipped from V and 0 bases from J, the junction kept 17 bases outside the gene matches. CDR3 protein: CASLPAQGQGPYSYEQYF. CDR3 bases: TGTGCCAGCCTTCCGGCCCAAGGACAGGGGCCATACTCCTACGAGCAGTACTTC.

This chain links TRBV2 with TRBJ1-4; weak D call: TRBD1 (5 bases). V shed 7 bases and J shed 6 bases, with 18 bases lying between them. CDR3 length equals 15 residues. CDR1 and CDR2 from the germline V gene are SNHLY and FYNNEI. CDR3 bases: TGTGCCAGCACCTTAGTTGGGGGGAGTGATGAAAAACTGTTTTTT. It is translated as CASTLVGGSDEKLFF. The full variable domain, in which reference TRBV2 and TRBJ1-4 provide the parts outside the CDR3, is EPEVTQTPSHQVTQMGQEVILRCVPISNHLYFYWYRQILGQKVEFLVSFYNNEISEKSEIFDDQFSVERPDGSNFTLKIRSTKLEDSAMYFCASTLVGGSDEKLFFGSGTQLSVL.